This T cell receptor beta chain was sequenced in a study of T cells in localized non-small cell lung cancer. Findings of the study overall: Adjacent lung exhibited a median of about 50 among the 100 most abundant tumor clones.

Profiled with immunoSEQ multiplex PCR; TCRdb holds only in-frame clones, not every one. The table shows approximately 29,000 clones, with more than 65% occurring only once. In germline, CDR1 is SQVTM, CDR2 ANQGSEA. Trimming removed 0 bases at V and 6 bases at J, with 24 bases between. The CDR3 has 18 residues. Concerning this clone: Its matching antigen is unknown.

Source: peripheral blood mononuclear cells, taken before any cancer treatment. The chain uses TRBV29-1 and TRBJ2-1; D is perhaps TRBD2 (5 bases). The receptor comes from a man aged 35 to 69 with stage III lung adenocarcinoma. In nucleotides, the CDR3 is TGCAGCGTTGAAGATTATTTCGGGGTTTATGCAGATTTCAATGAGCAGTTCTTC. Translated, it gives CSVEDYFGVYADFNEQFF.